This is a list of T cell receptor beta chains from one sample in a study of T cells in Graves' hyperthyroidism and ophthalmopathy. MiXCR, applied by TCRdb to the multiplex PCR reads, yields one record per CDR3 protein. Found here are hundreds of thousands of distinct CDR3 sequences, roughly 32% of them singletons; the top ten hold around 30%. The sequenced material came from blood. These receptors came from a woman aged 35 to 49 with Graves' hyperthyroidism. CDR3s include the opening cysteine and the closing phenylalanine or tryptophan. A D gene is named only where the DNA matches it firmly. Size is omitted from some rows. Given values are once, few, many or a class for expanded clones.

d_call,j_call,v_call,cdr3_length,clone_size,cdr3_nt,cdr3_aa
TRBD2,TRBJ2-2,TRBV5-4,16,few,TGTGCCAGCAGCTCCAGCGGGAGGCTGAACACCGGGGAGCTGTTTTTT,CASSSSGRLNTGELFF
TRBD1,TRBJ2-2,TRBV5-4,17,-,TGCGCCAGCAGCCAAGGAGGGTGGCAGGGGGCAGGAGGGGAGCTGTTTTTT,CASSQGGWQGAGGELFF
TRBD1,TRBJ2-7,TRBV19,14,many,TGTGCCAGTAGTTGGGGGACAGGGTTGACGGAGCAGTACTTC,CASSWGTGLTEQYF
-,TRBJ1-3,TRBV4-3,15,-,TGCGCCAGCAGCCAAGATAGCGCACCGAAGGACACCATATATTTT,CASSQDSAPKDTIYF
-,TRBJ1-2,TRBV5-1,16,once,TGCGCCAGCAGTCCACGACCGTCAGGGTCTGACTATGGCTACACCTTC,CASSPRPSGSDYGYTF
TRBD1,TRBJ1-5,TRBV9,15,-,TGTGTCAGCAGCTCGGGACAGGGAGGAAGTCAGCCCCAGCATTTT,CVSSSGQGGSQPQHF
-,TRBJ1-2,TRBV29-1,13,many,TGCAGCGTCGGACGGGCGACGGACTATGGCTACACCTTC,CSVGRATDYGYTF
-,TRBJ2-7,TRBV29-1,11,many,TGCAGCGTTGGGGTAGCTCGAGAGCAGTACTTC,CSVGVAREQYF
TRBD1,TRBJ1-5,TRBV7-2,17,-,TGTGCCAGCAGCTCCGGGACAGGGGGAAACAGCAATCAGCCCCAGCATTTT,CASSSGTGGNSNQPQHF
TRBD1,TRBJ2-5,TRBV20-1,15,-,TGCAGTGCTAGTAGGAGACAGGGGATCACAGATACGCAGTACTTC,CSASRRQGITDTQYF
-,TRBJ2-5,TRBV29-1,12,-,TGCAGCCGCCGGTCAGGGGATGAGACCCAGTACTTC,CSRRSGDETQYF
-,TRBJ2-5,TRBV7-2,15,few,TGTGCCAGCAGCCTAAGGGATTGGGGGGACGAGACCCAGTACTTC,CASSLRDWGDETQYF
-,TRBJ1-4,TRBV24-1,13,-,TGTGCCACCAGTGGGAACACCAATGAAAAACTGTTTTTT,CATSGNTNEKLFF
-,TRBJ2-5,TRBV29-1,9,few,TGCAGCGTTGAAGGGACCCAGTACTTC,CSVEGTQYF
-,TRBJ1-2,TRBV19,16,-,TGTGCCAGTAGTCGTTTTCCAGGACCGTCAAACTATGGCTACACCTTC,CASSRFPGPSNYGYTF
-,TRBJ1-1,TRBV27,13,few,TGTGCCAGCAGCCGGGTCGGGCCTGCGGAAGCTTTCTTT,CASSRVGPAEAFF
TRBD2,TRBJ2-7,TRBV20-1,14,many,TGCAGTGCTCTCGAAGGGACTAGCGATCACGAGCAGTACTTC,CSALEGTSDHEQYF
TRBD2,TRBJ2-5,TRBV5-1,16,few,TGCGCCAGCAGCTTGGCGGCGCGGGAGTACCAAGAGACCCAGTACTTC,CASSLAAREYQETQYF
-,TRBJ1-5,TRBV2,14,many,TGTGCCAGCAGTGGAGGAATGGAGGGGCAGCCCCAGCATTTT,CASSGGMEGQPQHF
-,TRBJ1-6,TRBV19,12,many,TGTGCCAGTAGCCTAATACGACAGGAAGTCCACTTT,CASSLIRQEVHF
-,TRBJ1-2,TRBV2,10,many,TGTGCCAGCATTGGCCTGGGCTACACCTTC,CASIGLGYTF
-,TRBJ1-4,TRBV7-2,14,few,TGTGCCAGCAGCCCCCCGGGGCTTAATGAAAAACTGTTTTTT,CASSPPGLNEKLFF
TRBD1,TRBJ1-2,TRBV12-3/TRBV12-4,14,-,TGTGCCAGCAGTTCAGGGACAGGGGAAATTGGCTACACCTTC,CASSSGTGEIGYTF
-,TRBJ1-1,TRBV6-1,12,-,TGTGCCAGCAGACTCAGGGCCACTGAAGCTTTCTTT,CASRLRATEAFF
TRBD2,TRBJ2-7,TRBV6-5,14,-,TGTGCCAGCATTCGAGAGGCGGGAGGCTACGAGCAGTACTTC,CASIREAGGYEQYF
-,TRBJ2-1,TRBV7-2,14,-,TGTGCCAGCAGCTTCCAGGGATCCCACAATGAGCAGTTCTTC,CASSFQGSHNEQFF
TRBD1,TRBJ1-2,TRBV11-2,15,few,TGTGCCAGCAGCTTCGGACAGGGGGCTGGCTATGGCTACACCTTC,CASSFGQGAGYGYTF
-,TRBJ2-5,TRBV7-9,18,many,TGTGCCAGCAGCTTAGTGTGGGCACGGGGGGACAATTTGGAGACCCAGTACTTC,CASSLVWARGDNLETQYF
-,TRBJ2-7,TRBV9,15,-,TGTGCCAGCAGTCACAACCCTAGCGATCCCTACGAGCAGTACTTC,CASSHNPSDPYEQYF
-,TRBJ1-6,TRBV6-5,17,few,TGTGCCAGCAGTTACATCGGGGCCAGCTCCTATAATTCACCCCTCCACTTT,CASSYIGASSYNSPLHF
-,TRBJ1-1,TRBV6-5,13,-,TGTGCCAGCAGTTACTCGAGGGGGAGGGAAGCTTTCTTT,CASSYSRGREAFF
-,TRBJ1-2,TRBV25-1,14,-,TGTGCCAGCGTTGAAGGGGGGCAGTGGTATGGCTACACCTTC,CASVEGGQWYGYTF
-,TRBJ2-5,TRBV24-1,12,-,TGTGCCAGCTCACCAGCCCCAGAGACCCAGTACTTC,CASSPAPETQYF
-,TRBJ2-1,TRBV20-1,13,-,TGCAGTGCTAGGGAGAGCTCCTACAATGAGCAGTTCTTC,CSARESSYNEQFF
TRBD1,TRBJ1-1,TRBV7-9,13,many,TGTGCCACCGAAACAGGGGGCATGACTGAAGCTTTCTTT,CATETGGMTEAFF
-,TRBJ1-1,TRBV6-1,16,-,TGTGCCAGCAGATCATACCCCCCCACAGGGAGGAGTGAAGCTTTCTTT,CASRSYPPTGRSEAFF
-,TRBJ1-1,TRBV2,14,many,TGTGCCAGCAGTGACAGCGGGATGAACACTGAAGCTTTCTTT,CASSDSGMNTEAFF
-,TRBJ1-6,TRBV5-4,15,many,TGTGCCAGCAGCATAACCACAGGGATCAATTCACCCCTCCACTTT,CASSITTGINSPLHF
TRBD2,TRBJ2-1,TRBV7-3,16,-,TGTGCCAGCAGCCTCGCGGGGGGGAGAAGGTGGGATGAGCAGTTCTTC,CASSLAGGRRWDEQFF
-,TRBJ1-3,TRBV7-6,16,many,TGTGCCAGCAGCTTACTGTCGTCAGGGGATGGAAACACCATATATTTT,CASSLLSSGDGNTIYF
-,TRBJ2-7,TRBV29-1,14,many,TGCAGCGTTGCCAACCCGTTTAGCTCCTACGAGCAGTACTTC,CSVANPFSSYEQYF
-,TRBJ2-7,TRBV25-1,13,-,TGTGCCAGCCGCCGGGAGTTCTACAATGAGCAGTACTTC,CASRREFYNEQYF
TRBD2,TRBJ2-2,TRBV10-3,16,-,TGTGCCAGCAGATCCCGACTAGCGGGAAACACCGGGGAGCTGTTTTTT,CASRSRLAGNTGELFF
TRBD1,TRBJ1-1,TRBV27,17,-,TGTGCCAGCAGCACCGGTCAACAGGGGGCGCATCGGACCGAAGCTTTCTTT,CASSTGQQGAHRTEAFF
TRBD1,TRBJ1-4,TRBV19,18,-,TGTGCCAGTAGTATAGTAGGGACAGGAACTCCAACTAATGAAAAACTGTTTTTT,CASSIVGTGTPTNEKLFF
TRBD1,TRBJ1-4,TRBV5-1,15,-,TGCGCCAGCAGCCAAGGGACAGGGGGCCAGGAAAAACTGCTTTTT,CASSQGTGGQEKLLF
-,TRBJ1-2,TRBV7-2,15,many,TGTGCCAGCAGCTCCTACCGCTTGGGGCACTATGGCTACACCTTC,CASSSYRLGHYGYTF
TRBD2,TRBJ2-7,TRBV12-3/TRBV12-4,14,-,TGTGCCAGCAGGGAAGCGGGAACCTCCTACGAGCGGTACTTC,CASREAGTSYERYF
-,TRBJ1-1,TRBV5-6,17,few,TGTGCCAGCAGCTCTTATTCCTACAGGGTCATGAACACTGAAGCTTTCTTT,CASSSYSYRVMNTEAFF
-,TRBJ1-1,TRBV7-9,18,few,TGTGCCAGCAGCTCGCGCCTGTTTGCTGGTTCTTTGGACACTGAAGCTTTCTTT,CASSSRLFAGSLDTEAFF
-,TRBJ2-5,TRBV6-1,15,-,TGTGCCAGCAGTGAAAATCCGGAGCGCCGGGAGACCCAGTACTTC,CASSENPERRETQYF
-,TRBJ2-2,TRBV7-2,18,few,TGTGCCAGCAGCCCAGGATCCCTCAGGGACGGGGACACCGGGGAGCTGTTTTTT,CASSPGSLRDGDTGELFF